This T cell receptor (beta chain) was recovered during a study of blood T cell repertoires in COVID-19. TCRdb's table, derived via immunoSEQ multiplex PCR, lists solely in-frame clones and lacks some. The sample yields about 280,000 clones, over 75% seen once. CDR3 size: 15 residues. Between the trimmed V and J ends, which lost 4 bases and 2 bases, there was a span of 14 bases. Per germline, CDR1 SGHNT and CDR2 YYREEE (reference sequence). The chain couples TRBV5-4 to TRBJ2-3; D might be TRBD2 (7 bases). The specimen was peripheral blood. The receptor's source is a man aged 45 to 65 with active or convalescent COVID-19. This CDR3 reads CASSGGGQATDTQYF. CDR3 DNA: TGTGCCAGCAGCGGGGGGGGGCAAGCCACAGATACGCAGTATTTT.